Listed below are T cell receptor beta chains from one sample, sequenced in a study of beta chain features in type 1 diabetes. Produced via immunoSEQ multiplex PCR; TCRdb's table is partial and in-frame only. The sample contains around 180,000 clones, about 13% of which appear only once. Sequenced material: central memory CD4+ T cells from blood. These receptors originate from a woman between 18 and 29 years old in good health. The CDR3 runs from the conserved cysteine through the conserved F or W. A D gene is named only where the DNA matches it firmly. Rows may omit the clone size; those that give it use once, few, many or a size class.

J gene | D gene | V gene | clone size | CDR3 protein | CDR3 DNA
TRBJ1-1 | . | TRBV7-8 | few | CASSPETTPVNTEAFF | TGTGCCAGCAGCCCAGAGACAACTCCCGTTAACACTGAAGCTTTCTTT
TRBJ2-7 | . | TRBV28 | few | CASRGSGSSYEQYF | TGTGCCAGCAGGGGTAGCGGAAGCTCCTACGAGCAGTACTTC
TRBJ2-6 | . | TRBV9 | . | CASSPLGRQTSGANVLTF | TGTGCCAGCAGCCCTCTTGGGCGACAAACCTCTGGGGCCAACGTCCTGACTTTC
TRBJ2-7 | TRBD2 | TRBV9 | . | CASSVATSESYEQYF | TGTGCCAGCAGCGTAGCGACTAGCGAGTCCTACGAGCAGTACTTC
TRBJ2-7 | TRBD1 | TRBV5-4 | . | CASSSDRANEQYF | TGTGCCAGCAGCTCGGACAGGGCCAACGAGCAGTACTTC
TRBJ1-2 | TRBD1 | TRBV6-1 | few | CASARDRAPVAGYTF | TGTGCCAGCGCCCGGGACAGGGCTCCGGTAGCTGGCTACACCTTC
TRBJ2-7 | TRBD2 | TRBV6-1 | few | CASSEDEREPSYEQYF | TGTGCCAGCAGTGAAGACGAGCGGGAGCCCTCCTACGAGCAGTACTTC
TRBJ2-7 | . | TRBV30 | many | CAWKQTYEQYF | TGTGCCTGGAAACAGACCTACGAGCAGTACTTC
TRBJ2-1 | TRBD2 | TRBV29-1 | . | CSAKGLAYNEQFF | TGCAGCGCAAAGGGACTAGCCTACAATGAGCAGTTCTTC
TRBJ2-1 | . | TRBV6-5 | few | CASSYLMARDEQFF | TGTGCCAGCAGTTATCTGATGGCACGGGATGAGCAGTTCTTC
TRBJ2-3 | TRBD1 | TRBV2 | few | CASSDNGRGYTQYF | TGTGCCAGCAGTGACAATGGCAGGGGGTATACGCAGTATTTT
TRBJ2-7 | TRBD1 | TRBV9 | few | CASSVAAGQASYEQYF | TGTGCCAGCAGCGTAGCCGCGGGACAGGCTTCCTACGAGCAGTACTTC
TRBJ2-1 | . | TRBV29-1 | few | CSVGYQANNEQFF | TGCAGCGTTGGGTATCAGGCGAACAATGAGCAGTTCTTC
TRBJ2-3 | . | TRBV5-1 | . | CASSSYPGVLTDTQYF | TGCGCCAGCAGCTCGTACCCGGGAGTTCTGACAGATACGCAGTATTTT
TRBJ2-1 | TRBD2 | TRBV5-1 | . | CASSLETSGNNEQFF | TGCGCCAGCAGCTTGGAGACTAGCGGGAACAATGAGCAGTTCTTC